The 29 T cell receptor beta chains in this list originate from one sample, sequenced in a study of cytomegalovirus exposure and HLA in healthy donors. Primers included in the PCR were 60 Vbeta and 13 Jbeta primers. TCRdb keeps only in-frame clones here, not all; method: immunoSEQ multiplex PCR. The sample shows 95,000 to 150,000 clones, 50% to 75% of them seen only once. Sequenced material: PBMCs. Source of these receptors: a woman aged 40 to 50 in good health and CMV-seropositive.

This chain links TRBV28 with TRBJ2-7, with a possible D match to TRBD1 (6 bases). Germline V CDR1 and CDR2: MDHEN, SYDVKM. This CDR3 comprises 15 residues. The V gene lost 3 bases and the J gene lost 2 bases, with 14 bases spanning the gap. The CDR3 coding sequence is TGTGCCAGCAGTTTCGGATACAGGGCCCCCTACGAGCAGTACTTC. This translates into CASSFGYRAPYEQYF.

To note about this clone: The same CDR3 can be traced to other DNA sequences in this sample. The gene calls are TRBV18 and TRBJ2-7, with 12 bases fitting TRBD2. With V trimmed by 3 bases and J by 4 bases, 1 base remained unmatched. The CDR3 sequence is 14 residues long. In germline, CDR1 is KGHSH, CDR2 LQKENI. This CDR3 is CASSPGTSGYEQYF. As DNA, the CDR3 is TGTGCCAGCTCACCGGGGACTAGCGGGTACGAGCAGTACTTC. Looking up the rest from reference TRBV18 and TRBJ2-7 gives the full variable domain: NAGVMQNPRHLVRRRGQEARLRCSPMKGHSHVYWYRQLPEEGLKFMVYLQKENIIDESGMPKERFSAEFPKEGPSILRIQQVVRGDSAAYFCASSPGTSGYEQYFGPGTRLTVT.

The chain couples TRBV28 to TRBJ2-1, with a possible D match to TRBD2 (7 bases). Trimming removed 5 bases from V and 7 bases from J, with 18 bases in between. The CDR3 is 15 residues long. Germline assignment: CDR1 MDHEN and CDR2 SYDVKM. CDR3 loop: CASSPPGGPGNEQFF. DNA of the CDR3: TGTGCCAGCAGTCCCCCGGGGGGCCCGGGGAATGAGCAGTTCTTC. The complete variable domain, with remaining parts taken from reference TRBV28 and TRBJ2-1, reads DVKVTQSSRYLVKRTGEKVFLECVQDMDHENMFWYRQDPGLGLRLIYFSYDVKMKEKGDIPEGYSVSREKKERFSLILESASTNQTSMYLCASSPPGGPGNEQFFGPGTRLTVL.

The V and J genes are TRBV28 and TRBJ1-2; TRBD1 agrees at 7 bases. With V trimmed by 6 bases and J by 6 bases, 1 base remained unmatched. CDR1 is MDHEN, CDR2 SYDVKM, per germline. The CDR3 is 11 residues long. The CDR3: CASRGTDGYTF. The CDR3 nucleotides read TGTGCCAGCAGGGGGACAGATGGCTACACCTTC.

V and J are TRBV6-5 and TRBJ2-1, with 7 positions matching TRBD1. This CDR3 is built from 15 residues. CDR1 is MNHEY, CDR2 SVGAGI, per germline. V dropped 4 bases and J dropped 2; count of bases not matched to a gene: 5. CDR3 sequence reads: CASSSGGITYNEQFF. Written as DNA, the CDR3 is TGTGCCAGCAGTTCAGGGGGTATCACCTACAATGAGCAGTTCTTC.

CDR3 nucleotide sequence: TGTGCCAGCAGTAAGACAGGTATTAATGAAAAACTGTTTTTT. This encodes CASSKTGINEKLFF. The gene calls are TRBV27 and TRBJ1-4; the D gene is possibly TRBD1 (6 bases). The CDR3 is 14 residues long. Trimming stripped 5 bases from V and 4 bases from J, with 11 bases between. Germline loops: CDR1 MNHEY, CDR2 SMNVEV (reference sequence).

The chain employs TRBV18 and TRBJ1-3; D remains unclear. V shed 2 bases and J shed 5 bases, with 7 bases lying between them. The length of the CDR3 is 13 residues. Per germline, CDR1 KGHSH and CDR2 LQKENI. The CDR3 sequence: CASSPNNRNTIYF. The CDR3 DNA sequence: TGTGCCAGCTCACCAAACAACCGAAACACCATATATTTT. Variable domain in full (rest from reference TRBV18 and TRBJ1-3): NAGVMQNPRHLVRRRGQEARLRCSPMKGHSHVYWYRQLPEEGLKFMVYLQKENIIDESGMPKERFSAEFPKEGPSILRIQQVVRGDSAAYFCASSPNNRNTIYFGEGSWLTVV.

The chain couples TRBV14 to TRBJ1-6; no reliable D call. The V end lost 4 bases, the J end lost 7 bases, and 8 bases lay between the germline ends. This CDR3 is built from 13 residues. Germline V CDR1 and CDR2: SGHDN, FVKESK. As DNA, the CDR3 is TGTGCCAGCAGCCCCTACAGCAATTCACCCCTCCACTTT. Residues: CASSPYSNSPLHF.

J is TRBJ1-3 and V is TRBV28; weak D call: TRBD1 (6 bases). CDR1 and CDR2 (germline): MDHEN, SYDVKM. The V gene lost 4 bases and the J gene lost 2 bases, with 6 bases spanning the gap. The CDR3 sequence is 13 residues long. DNA of the CDR3: TGTGCCAGCAGTTGGACAGCTGGAAACACCATATATTTT. Translated, it gives CASSWTAGNTIYF.

The chain recombines TRBV4-2 with TRBJ2-3, with 11 bases lining up with TRBD2. From germline, CDR1 is LGHNA and CDR2 YNFKEQ. The V and J ends lost 2 bases and 6 bases, in that order; junction bases with no gene match: 7. The CDR3 totals 16 residues. The CDR3: CASSQPGLAVDDTQYF. CDR3 DNA: TGTGCCAGCAGCCAACCGGGACTAGCGGTGGACGATACGCAGTATTTT.

The chain is built from TRBV18 and TRBJ2-1; weak D call: TRBD1 (5 bases). CDR3 length equals 15 residues. Germline loops: CDR1 KGHSH, CDR2 LQKENI. V lost 6 bases and J 7 bases, leaving 19 bases between the germline ends. CDR3 protein: CASSAQGRLLNEQFF. The CDR3 nucleotides read TGTGCCAGCTCCGCCCAGGGCAGACTGCTGAATGAGCAGTTCTTC.

This clone was counted only a few times. This chain uses TRBV5-1 with TRBJ2-7; 9 positions match TRBD2. Per the germline V gene, CDR1 is SGHRS and CDR2 is YFSETQ. With V trimmed by 5 bases and J by 0 bases, 6 bases remained unmatched. This CDR3 has 15 amino acids. The CDR3 sequence is CASRAGGGFSYEQYF. The CDR3 bases are TGCGCCAGCAGGGCGGGAGGGGGCTTCTCCTACGAGCAGTACTTC.

The chain employs TRBV7-9 and TRBJ2-7; TRBD1 is a possible D gene (5 bases). CDR1 and CDR2 (germline): SEHNR, FQNEAQ (reference sequence). Between the trimmed V and J ends, which lost 1 base and 9 bases, there was a span of 13 bases. This CDR3 region has 13 residues. The DNA of the CDR3 is TGTGCCAGCAGCTTAGGGGGCTCTACCGGGCAGTACTTC. It specifies CASSLGGSTGQYF.

This clone was counted only a few times. The chain links TRBV19 to TRBJ1-2; D might be TRBD1 (6 bases). Germline CDR1 and CDR2: LNHDA and SQIVND (reference sequence). The CDR3 is 15 residues long. Between the trimmed V and J ends, which lost 6 bases and 4 bases, there was a span of 18 bases. The CDR3 DNA sequence: TGTGCCAGTAGCCCCCCCGGACAGCAACTCTATGGCTACACCTTC. This codes for CASSPPGQQLYGYTF.

This clone was seen only a few times. The chain links TRBV27 to TRBJ2-7; 10 nucleotides align to TRBD1. The CDR3 is 14 amino acids. Trimming removed 6 bases from V and 1 base from J; junction bases left unmatched: 3. Germline V gives CDR1 MNHEY, CDR2 SMNVEV (reference sequence). CDR3 protein: CASRGTGVSYEQYF. The CDR3 bases are TGTGCCAGCAGGGGGACAGGGGTTTCCTACGAGCAGTACTTC.

The V gene is TRBV7-6, the J gene TRBJ2-7; D might be TRBD1 (6 bases). V was pared by 4 bases and J by 4 bases, with 14 bases between. This CDR3 has 14 amino acids. The germline V gene encodes CDR1 SGHVS and CDR2 FNYEAQ. The CDR3 spells CASSSQGVRYEQYF. CDR3 coding DNA: TGTGCCAGCAGCTCACAGGGTGTTCGTTACGAGCAGTACTTC.

The chain combines TRBV2 with TRBJ2-5, with a possible D match to TRBD2 (5 bases). Matching the DNA end better, TRBJ2-7 makes the J call doubtful. Germline V CDR1 and CDR2: SNHLY, FYNNEI. The CDR3 is 13 residues long. CDR3 in DNA: TGTGCCAGCATCAAGGAGGCCTACTACGAGCAGTACTTC. Encoded protein: CASIKEAYYEQYF.

The genes are TRBV27 and TRBJ1-1, with unresolved D. Germline CDR1 and CDR2: MNHEY and SMNVEV (reference sequence). Trimming pared 3 bases from V and 1 base from J, leaving 9 bases between. The CDR3 length is 14 residues. DNA of the CDR3: TGTGCCAGCAGTTTCGTCTCAGGGAACACTGAAGCTTTCTTT. Translated: CASSFVSGNTEAFF.

Points on this clone: The junction differs from germline at one of its ends, possibly a read error. The chain combines TRBV19 with TRBJ1-2; D might be TRBD1 (5 bases). The CDR3 runs to 13 residues. The germline gives CDR1 LNHDA, CDR2 SQIVND (reference sequence). CDR3 nucleotides: TGTGCCAGTAGTATAGATTGGGACTTTGGCTACCCCTTC. It encodes CASSIDWDFGYPF.

The genes are TRBV11-3 and TRBJ2-2, with 11 bases lining up with TRBD2. The CDR3 loop spans 17 amino acids. With V trimmed by 5 bases and J by 0 bases, 5 bases remained unmatched. The germline CDR1 and CDR2 sequences are SGHNT and YENEEA. DNA for the CDR3: TGTGCCAGCAGCCCAAAGGGACTAGCGGCGAACACCGGGGAGCTGTTTTTT. Encoded protein: CASSPKGLAANTGELFF. The whole variable domain, filled in from reference TRBV11-3 and TRBJ2-2, reads EAGVVQSPRYKIIEKKQPVAFWCNPISGHNTLYWYLQNLGQGPELLIRYENEEAVDDSQLPKDRFSAERLKGVDSTLKIQPAELGDSAVYLCASSPKGLAANTGELFFGEGSRLTVL.

The chain is built from TRBV27 and TRBJ2-2; D might be TRBD2 (6 bases). This CDR3 region has 20 residues. The germline V gene encodes CDR1 MNHEY and CDR2 SMNVEV (reference sequence). Trimming cost V 6 bases and J 5 bases, with 31 bases left between them. This chain's CDR3 is CASSHVSGLGRGIGTGELFF. The DNA of the CDR3 is TGTGCCAGCAGCCACGTTTCCGGTCTTGGGCGGGGTATAGGGACCGGGGAGCTGTTTTTT.

This clone was counted once. The V call is TRBV2, the J call TRBJ2-7, with 8 bases lining up with TRBD1. Trimming cost V 7 bases and J 6 bases; bases outside gene matches: 8. The CDR3 is made up of 13 amino acids. Germline CDR1 is SNHLY and CDR2 is FYNNEI. CDR3 in DNA: TGTGCCAGCACCGGACAGGGTATGGGCGAGCAGTACTTC. Protein product: CASTGQGMGEQYF.

This sequence joins TRBV7-9 and TRBJ2-5; D is undetermined. The germline gives CDR1 SEHNR, CDR2 FQNEAQ (reference sequence). This CDR3 contains 11 residues. Between the trimmed V and J ends, which lost 3 bases and 3 bases, there was a span of 2 bases. The CDR3 nucleotides read TGTGCCAGCAGCTTCAAAGAGACCCAGTACTTC. The encoded protein is CASSFKETQYF.

The V and J genes are TRBV6-1 and TRBJ2-1, with D tentatively TRBD1 (6 bases). V was clipped by 4 bases and J by 6 bases, with 22 bases between them. CDR1 and CDR2 from the germline V gene are MNHNS and SASEGT. The CDR3 sequence is 17 residues long. The CDR3 bases are TGTGCCAGCAGTGGATTGTATAGGTTACAGGGAAGCAATGAGCAGTTCTTC. This codes for CASSGLYRLQGSNEQFF.

V gene TRBV27 combines with J gene TRBJ2-6; 7 bases align to TRBD1. Per germline, CDR1 MNHEY and CDR2 SMNVEV (reference sequence). This CDR3 is built from 20 residues. V gave up 4 bases and J gave up 2 bases; unmatched junction bases: 17. CDR3 DNA: TGTGCCAGCAGTTCGAAAACCAGACAGGGCCAGGGAGCTGGGGCCAACGTCCTGACTTTC. This sequence encodes CASSSKTRQGQGAGANVLTF.

The chain carries TRBV19 and TRBJ1-5, with D possibly being TRBD1 (5 bases). Trimming removed 5 bases from V and 5 bases from J, with 13 bases in between. The CDR3 is made up of 14 amino acids. Germline values: CDR1 LNHDA, CDR2 SQIVND (reference sequence). CDR3 loop: CASSAQWGDQPQHF. In DNA form, the CDR3 reads TGTGCCAGTAGTGCACAGTGGGGGGATCAGCCCCAGCATTTT.

This sequence joins TRBV5-4 and TRBJ1-1; 10 positions agree with TRBD1. From germline, CDR1 is SGHNT and CDR2 YYREEE (reference sequence). The J segment lost 6 bases and the V segment lost 0 bases, leaving 8 bases of the junction unmatched. The CDR3 loop spans 16 amino acids. CDR3 DNA: TGTGCCAGCAGCTTGGCTAGGGACAGGGGAGGAGCTGAAGCTTTCTTT. Protein sequence: CASSLARDRGGAEAFF.

The rearrangement joins TRBV5-4 to TRBJ2-5; TRBD2 matches at 8 bases. Germline values: CDR1 SGHNT, CDR2 YYREEE (reference sequence). This CDR3 region has 19 residues. Trimming removed 1 base from V and 5 bases from J; junction bases left unmatched: 19. The CDR3 loop reads CASSLRLLSSFSGVETQYF. In DNA form, the CDR3 reads TGTGCCAGCAGCTTGCGACTACTTTCGTCTTTTAGCGGGGTTGAGACCCAGTACTTC.

This clone has a handful of counts. CDR3 protein: CASSEKGAGVHNYEQYF. For the CDR3, the DNA is TGTGCCAGCAGTGAAAAAGGTGCGGGAGTACACAACTACGAGCAGTACTTC. This chain uses TRBV2 with TRBJ2-7, with 7 bases identical to TRBD2. CDR1 SNHLY and CDR2 FYNNEI come from the germline V gene. Trimming at V came to 2 bases and at J to 3 bases, leaving 13 bases not matched to a gene. CDR3 length equals 17 residues.